The rows below give T cell receptor beta chains drawn from one sample of a study of CXCR3-negative and CXCR3-positive naive CD8 T cells. No DNA is given; TCRdb re-called the 5' RACE reads and lists each CDR3 protein once. This sample's table has under 150,000 distinct CDR3 sequences. The sample was naive CXCR3+ CD8+ T cells from blood. The source of these receptors is a human donor in good health. Some clones in this sample may be carry-over from other donors' samples. The CDR3 runs from the conserved cysteine through the conserved F or W.

j_call: TRBJ2-5; v_call: TRBV11-3; cdr3_aa: CASSLEAGSLETQYF
j_call: TRBJ2-2; v_call: TRBV2; cdr3_aa: CASIMTSNGELFF
j_call: TRBJ2-3; v_call: TRBV21-1; cdr3_aa: CASRTGTSGVDTQYF
j_call: TRBJ2-7; v_call: TRBV7-9; cdr3_aa: CASSGQAGTSYEQYF
j_call: TRBJ2-5; v_call: TRBV12-3/TRBV12-4; cdr3_aa: CASTEQGGWETQYF
j_call: TRBJ1-2; v_call: TRBV10-3; cdr3_aa: CAISETNTANYGYTF
j_call: TRBJ2-3; v_call: TRBV7-9; cdr3_aa: CASSFPHSADTQYF
j_call: TRBJ2-5; v_call: TRBV7-9; cdr3_aa: CASNSPRSQETQYF
j_call: TRBJ2-1; v_call: TRBV20-1; cdr3_aa: CSANWDSSYNEQFF
j_call: TRBJ1-1; v_call: TRBV6-5; cdr3_aa: CASSYSASGAEAFF
j_call: TRBJ2-1; v_call: TRBV3-1; cdr3_aa: CASSLPDYNEQFF
j_call: TRBJ2-6; v_call: TRBV29-1; cdr3_aa: CSGTGTGDSGANVLTF
j_call: TRBJ2-2; v_call: TRBV27; cdr3_aa: CASSLHRTGELFF
j_call: TRBJ2-4; v_call: TRBV12-3/TRBV12-4; cdr3_aa: CASSLVRWGENIQYF
j_call: TRBJ2-1; v_call: TRBV7-6; cdr3_aa: CASSQRLAGVGGEQFF
j_call: TRBJ1-2; v_call: TRBV4-3; cdr3_aa: CASSQDEGPDGYTF
j_call: TRBJ1-2; v_call: TRBV5-1; cdr3_aa: CASSETGTGVYYGYTF
j_call: TRBJ1-1; v_call: TRBV7-9; cdr3_aa: CASSSFSQSGTEAFF
j_call: TRBJ1-1; v_call: TRBV5-1; cdr3_aa: CASSHRHMNTEAFF
j_call: TRBJ2-4; v_call: TRBV28; cdr3_aa: CASSKHTENIQYF
j_call: TRBJ1-2; v_call: TRBV18; cdr3_aa: CASSPGTGGEINYGYTF
j_call: TRBJ1-1; v_call: TRBV29-1; cdr3_aa: CSVDPGAGGDTEAFF
j_call: TRBJ2-3; v_call: TRBV6-2/TRBV6-3; cdr3_aa: CASSSGSWADTQYF
j_call: TRBJ2-7; v_call: TRBV12-3/TRBV12-4; cdr3_aa: CASSLTGPRYEQYF
j_call: TRBJ2-2; v_call: TRBV5-1; cdr3_aa: CASGALAGVDTGELFF
j_call: TRBJ2-1; v_call: TRBV6-5; cdr3_aa: CASSPDRGAYNEQFF
j_call: TRBJ2-2; v_call: TRBV3-1; cdr3_aa: CASSQPGWGTGELFF
j_call: TRBJ2-7; v_call: TRBV4-1; cdr3_aa: CASSQDSSSFDYEQYF
j_call: TRBJ2-7; v_call: TRBV19; cdr3_aa: CASRPGTSYEQYF
j_call: TRBJ1-2; v_call: TRBV20-1; cdr3_aa: CSARVDGDYGYTF
j_call: TRBJ1-5; v_call: TRBV6-6; cdr3_aa: CASSYRREYNQPQHF
j_call: TRBJ1-2; v_call: TRBV20-1; cdr3_aa: CSAATDRGPPGYTF
j_call: TRBJ2-1; v_call: TRBV14; cdr3_aa: CASSQSQWGTSGSDEQFF
j_call: TRBJ2-1; v_call: TRBV20-1; cdr3_aa: CSARFFRESSYNEQFF
j_call: TRBJ2-1; v_call: TRBV15; cdr3_aa: CATSSITGTRSYNEQFF
j_call: TRBJ2-5; v_call: TRBV2; cdr3_aa: CASISSSLRTGGLETQYF
j_call: TRBJ1-5; v_call: TRBV5-1; cdr3_aa: CASSVDDRGHQPQHF
j_call: TRBJ2-5; v_call: TRBV29-1; cdr3_aa: CSAHSSGGGPFQETQYF
j_call: TRBJ2-1; v_call: TRBV28; cdr3_aa: CASSLFITGGPHNEQFF
j_call: TRBJ2-1; v_call: TRBV3-1; cdr3_aa: CASGGGLATNYSNEQFF
j_call: TRBJ1-1; v_call: TRBV5-1; cdr3_aa: CASSSRQDMNTEAFF
j_call: TRBJ2-7; v_call: TRBV7-9; cdr3_aa: CASSFLQPDEQYF
j_call: TRBJ1-1; v_call: TRBV4-1; cdr3_aa: CASSQDTGVNTEAFF
j_call: TRBJ2-1; v_call: TRBV5-1; cdr3_aa: CASSLSYSGASSHNEQFF
j_call: TRBJ1-1; v_call: TRBV21-1; cdr3_aa: CASSAAGTRNTEAFF
j_call: TRBJ2-1; v_call: TRBV3-1; cdr3_aa: CASSPPDSGNLGNEQFF
j_call: TRBJ2-2; v_call: TRBV11-2; cdr3_aa: CASSSASAANTGELFF
j_call: TRBJ2-7; v_call: TRBV29-1; cdr3_aa: CSALGTGTYEQYF
j_call: TRBJ2-2; v_call: TRBV12-3/TRBV12-4; cdr3_aa: CASSFRGLTGELFF
j_call: TRBJ1-1; v_call: TRBV3-1; cdr3_aa: CASSQVGQGPANTEAFF
j_call: TRBJ1-1; v_call: TRBV7-9; cdr3_aa: CASSLGQGRLNTEAFF
j_call: TRBJ1-1; v_call: TRBV6-2/TRBV6-3; cdr3_aa: CASSVSDRGFEAFF
j_call: TRBJ2-1; v_call: TRBV21-1; cdr3_aa: CATIGGYTSSYNEQFF
j_call: TRBJ2-1; v_call: TRBV20-1; cdr3_aa: CSATPLGNEQFF
j_call: TRBJ2-7; v_call: TRBV29-1; cdr3_aa: CSVRCGNSYEQYF
j_call: TRBJ2-7; v_call: TRBV29-1; cdr3_aa: CSAAGLAGGGTYEQYF
j_call: TRBJ2-1; v_call: TRBV27; cdr3_aa: CASSPAASSYNEQFF
j_call: TRBJ1-4; v_call: TRBV4-3; cdr3_aa: CASSQRLTGYEKLFF
j_call: TRBJ1-1; v_call: TRBV7-6; cdr3_aa: CASSSGLWNTEAFF